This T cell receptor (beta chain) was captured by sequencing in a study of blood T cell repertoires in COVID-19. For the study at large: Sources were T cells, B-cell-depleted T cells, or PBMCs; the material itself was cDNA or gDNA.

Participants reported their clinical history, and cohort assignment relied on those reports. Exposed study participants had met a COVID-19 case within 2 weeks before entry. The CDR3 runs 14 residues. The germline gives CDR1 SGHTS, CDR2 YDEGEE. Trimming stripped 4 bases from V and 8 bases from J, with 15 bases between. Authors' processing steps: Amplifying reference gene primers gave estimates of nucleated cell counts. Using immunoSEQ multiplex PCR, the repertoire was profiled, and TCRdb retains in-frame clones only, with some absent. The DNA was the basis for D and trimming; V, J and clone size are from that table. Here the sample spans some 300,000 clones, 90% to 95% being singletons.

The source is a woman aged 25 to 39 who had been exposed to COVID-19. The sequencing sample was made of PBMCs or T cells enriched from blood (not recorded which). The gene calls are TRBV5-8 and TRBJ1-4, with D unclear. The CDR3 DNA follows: TGTGCCAGCAGCCTGGGCGGGATGTGGGAAAAACTGTTTTTT. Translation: CASSLGGMWEKLFF. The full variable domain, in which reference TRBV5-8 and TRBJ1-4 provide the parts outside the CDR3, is EAGVTQSPTHLIKTRGQQATLRCSPISGHTSVYWYQQALGLGLQFLLWYDEGEERNRGNFPPRFSGRQFPNYSSELNVNALELEDSALYLCASSLGGMWEKLFFGSGTQLSVL.